These 25 T cell receptor beta chains share one sample of origin, sequenced in a study of beta chain features in type 1 diabetes. As every portion of the isolated RNA was reverse transcribed, the sequencing read expressed TCRB transcripts. Produced via immunoSEQ multiplex PCR; TCRdb's table is partial and in-frame only. The sample lists 900,000 or so clones, under 20% occurring once. Input material: naive CD4+ T cells from blood. All receptors derive from a woman under 30 in good health.

A few counts support this clone. The rearrangement links TRBV7-2 to TRBJ2-3; 16 nucleotides align to TRBD2. Germline V gene sequence: CDR1 SGHTA, CDR2 FQGNSA. V lost 5 bases and J lost 5; bases outside the gene matches: 7. The length of the CDR3 is 17 residues. CDR3: CASSRGLAGGPEDTQYF. For the CDR3, the DNA is TGTGCCAGCAGCCGGGGACTAGCGGGAGGGCCAGAAGATACGCAGTATTTT.

This sequence joins TRBV15 and TRBJ2-3, with 7 positions matching TRBD1. CDR1 and CDR2 from the germline V gene are LNHNV and YYDKDF (reference sequence). V lost 3 bases, J lost 2 bases, and 11 bases stayed unmatched. CDR3 length: 17 amino acids. CDR3 in DNA: TGTGCCACCAGCAGCGGAACGGGACAGCTTGTCACAGATACGCAGTATTTT. Translating it yields CATSSGTGQLVTDTQYF.

This clone has only a few counts. The chain uses TRBV19 and TRBJ2-5; 8 bases fit TRBD1. CDR1 is LNHDA, CDR2 SQIVND, per germline (reference sequence). V shed 3 bases and J 4 bases; nucleotides not matched to a gene: 10. CDR3 length: 16 amino acids. The CDR3 sequence is CASSMSGYGTGETQYF. In DNA, the CDR3 is TGTGCCAGTAGTATGTCCGGCTACGGGACAGGAGAGACCCAGTACTTC.

Points on this clone: This CDR3 is also generated by other DNA sequences in the sample. The chain uses TRBV5-1 and TRBJ1-2; a possible D gene is TRBD1 (6 bases). Germline-derived CDR1 and CDR2 are SGHRS and YFSETQ. This CDR3 region has 13 residues. Deletions cut 4 bases from V and 5 bases from J, with 12 bases between. The CDR3 region has the DNA TGCGCCAGCAGCCCCGGGACAAGTTATGGCTACACCTTC. It encodes CASSPGTSYGYTF.

This clone has only a few counts. Within the sample, other DNA sequences also encode this same CDR3. The CDR3 nucleotides read TGTGCCAGCAGCTTAGTTTCTGGGGCAGAGACCCAGTACTTC. The encoded protein is CASSLVSGAETQYF. This chain joins TRBV7-2 and TRBJ2-5; D perhaps matches TRBD1 (5 bases). V lost 1 base and J 4 bases, leaving 10 bases between the germline ends. Germline V gene lookup returns CDR1 SGHTA and CDR2 FQGNSA. The CDR3 contains 14 residues.

The chain joins TRBV6-1 to TRBJ1-3, with D hard to call. Germline V gives CDR1 MNHNS, CDR2 SASEGT. The CDR3 length is 15 residues. V gave up 6 bases and J gave up 0 bases, with 12 bases separating them. The chain's CDR3 is CASRQTSSSGNTIYF. CDR3 in DNA: TGTGCCAGCAGGCAGACGTCCAGCTCTGGAAACACCATATATTTT.

The chain recombines TRBV10-3 with TRBJ2-1; TRBD2 matches at 10 bases. CDR3 length: 16 residues. Trimming cost V 5 bases and J 2 bases; bases outside gene matches: 6. Germline assignment: CDR1 ENHRY and CDR2 SYGVKD. The CDR3 here is CAISTRTSGTYNEQFF. CDR3 DNA: TGTGCCATCAGTACCCGGACTAGCGGAACCTACAATGAGCAGTTCTTC.

This clone was found many times. The rearrangement links TRBV7-9 to TRBJ1-3; D remains unclear. Germline CDR1 reads SEHNR; CDR2 reads FQNEAQ (reference sequence). Between the trimmed V and J ends, which lost 3 bases and 0 bases, there was a span of 9 bases. This CDR3 has 15 residues. The CDR3 nucleotides are TGTGCCAGCAGCTTCAGCCTCATCTCTGGAAACACCATATATTTT. It specifies CASSFSLISGNTIYF.

The DNA for the CDR3 is TGTGCCAGCAGCTCAATTGGGGATAGCAATCAGCCCCAGCATTTT. Amino acids: CASSSIGDSNQPQHF. This chain connects TRBV5-5 to TRBJ1-5; D is undetermined. Germline values: CDR1 SGHKS, CDR2 YYEKEE (reference sequence). With 3 bases removed from V and 0 bases from J, the gap between germline ends came to 10 bases. The CDR3 sequence is 15 residues long.

This chain links TRBV16 with TRBJ1-2; D is ambiguous. The CDR3 length is 15 residues. The V gene lost 0 bases and the J gene lost 6 bases, with 14 bases spanning the gap. Germline lookup yields CDR1 KGHSY and CDR2 FQNENV. The CDR3, as DNA: TGTGCCAGCAGCCAATCGTCGGGCGTAAGGAATGGCTACACCTTC. Translation gives CASSQSSGVRNGYTF. Supplemented by reference TRBV16 and TRBJ1-2, the full variable domain reads GEEVAQTPKHLVRGEGQKAKLYCAPIKGHSYVFWYQQVLKNEFKFLISFQNENVFDETGMPKERFSAKCLPNSPCSLEIQATKLEDSAVYFCASSQSSGVRNGYTFGSGTRLTVV.

The chain recombines TRBV7-8 with TRBJ2-7; D not certain. Germline V lookup: CDR1 SGHVS, CDR2 FQNEAQ. This CDR3 comprises 14 residues. V lost 0 bases to trimming and J lost 3 bases, with 9 bases between them. The CDR3 is CASSLARTYYEQYF. The CDR3 DNA is TGTGCCAGCAGCTTAGCCCGCACCTACTACGAGCAGTACTTC.

This clone appeared a few times. This rearrangement joins TRBV28 to TRBJ2-7, with 8 bases lining up with TRBD2. The CDR3 totals 13 residues. V shed 6 bases and J 2 bases; nucleotides not matched to a gene: 3. Germline lookup yields CDR1 MDHEN and CDR2 SYDVKM. The CDR3 nucleotides read TGTGCCAGCAGCCGGACTAGCCCCTACGAGCAGTACTTC. Translated: CASSRTSPYEQYF.

CDR3 coding DNA: TGTGCCAGCAGCCAACTTTTCGGGGGTCGGTCCCCGAAGCAGTTCTTC. Amino acids: CASSQLFGGRSPKQFF. The chain recombines TRBV13 with TRBJ2-1; D might be TRBD2 (6 bases). Germline CDR1 reads PRHDT; CDR2 reads FYEKMQ (reference sequence). The CDR3 has 16 amino acids. Trimming removed 5 bases at V and 11 bases at J, with 25 bases between.

The chain employs TRBV10-3 and TRBJ1-3; 8 positions match TRBD1. The J segment lost 2 bases and the V segment lost 10 bases, leaving 10 bases of the junction unmatched. Germline V lookup: CDR1 ENHRY, CDR2 SYGVKD. The length of the CDR3 is 15 residues. The CDR3, as DNA: TGTGCCAGCAGAAACAGGGGGATAGCTGGAAACACCATATATTTT. Encoded protein: CASRNRGIAGNTIYF.

The CDR3 coding sequence is TGTGCCAGCAGCACATTTATTTCAGCAGCTTTCTTT. Translated, it gives CASSTFISAAFF. The rearrangement links TRBV25-1 to TRBJ1-1; D not resolved. The V end lost 6 bases, the J end lost 10 bases, and 15 bases lay between the germline ends. The CDR3 runs 12 residues. CDR1 and CDR2 (germline): MGHDK, SYGVNS.

This chain uses TRBV28 with TRBJ2-5, with D perhaps matching TRBD1 (6 bases). The CDR3 length is 14 residues. V lost 5 bases and J lost 1, with 11 bases in between. The germline CDR1 and CDR2 sequences are MDHEN and SYDVKM. The CDR3 DNA sequence: TGTGCCAGCAGTCGACAGGAGACCCAAGAGACCCAGTACTTC. Its translation is CASSRQETQETQYF.

The CDR3, as DNA: TGTGCCATCTGGAATGAACAGGACTATTCCTACGAGCAGTACTTC. It specifies CAIWNEQDYSYEQYF. The chain uses TRBV10-3 and TRBJ2-7, with D maybe TRBD2 (6 bases). CDR1 is ENHRY, CDR2 SYGVKD, per germline. The V gene lost 8 bases and the J gene lost 1 base, with 18 bases spanning the gap. The CDR3 has 15 amino acids.

The rearrangement uses TRBV5-1 and TRBJ2-2, with a weak D call TRBD2 (6 bases). The CDR3 spans 13 residues. Looked up from germline, CDR1 is SGHRS and CDR2 is YFSETQ. The ends were cut back, 3 bases at V and 6 bases at J, with 9 bases in the middle. CDR3 in DNA: TGCGCCAGCAGCTGGAGGGAGTCCGGGGAGCTGTTTTTT. Translating it yields CASSWRESGELFF. The full variable domain, with the rest looked up from reference TRBV5-1 and TRBJ2-2, is KAGVTQTPRYLIKTRGQQVTLSCSPISGHRSVSWYQQTPGQGLQFLFEYFSETQRNKGNFPGRFSGRQFSNSRSEMNVSTLELGDSALYLCASSWRESGELFFGEGSRLTVL.

V gene TRBV7-9 combines with J gene TRBJ2-2; D possibly matches TRBD1 or TRBD2 (5 bases each). The CDR3 covers 17 residues. Germline V gene sequence: CDR1 SEHNR, CDR2 FQNEAQ (reference sequence). V shed 2 bases and J shed 4 bases, with 17 bases lying between them. CDR3: CASSLFPTTGGTGELFF. The CDR3 coding sequence is TGTGCCAGCAGCTTATTCCCAACTACTGGGGGCACCGGGGAGCTGTTTTTT.

The chain carries TRBV28 and TRBJ2-5; TRBD2 aligns across 7 bases. Trimming cost V 7 bases and J 7 bases; bases outside gene matches: 9. The CDR3 is 13 residues long. Per the germline V gene, CDR1 is MDHEN and CDR2 is SYDVKM. The CDR3 DNA follows: TGTGCCAGCACCACTAGCGACTCCACGACCCAGTACTTC. Translated, it gives CASTTSDSTTQYF.

There are a few counts of this clone. The chain is built from TRBV9 and TRBJ2-1; either TRBD1 or TRBD2 may supply D (6 bases each). The CDR3 has 15 residues. The V gene's germline CDR1 is SGDLS and CDR2 YYNGEE. V lost 4 bases to trimming and J lost 6 bases, with 17 bases between them. The CDR3 DNA reads TGTGCCAGCAGCTCTCGACTAGAGGGGGGCAATGAGCAGTTCTTC. This translates into CASSSRLEGGNEQFF.

This clone has only a few counts. The chain uses TRBV28 and TRBJ2-7; 13 positions agree with TRBD2. Germline lookup yields CDR1 MDHEN and CDR2 SYDVKM. V was pared by 3 bases and J by 7 bases, with 12 bases of the junction left unmatched. CDR3 length: 17 amino acids. CDR3 sequence: CASSFPSTSGRSWEQYF. The DNA for the CDR3 is TGTGCCAGCAGTTTCCCCTCGACTAGCGGGAGGTCGTGGGAGCAGTACTTC.

This clone was seen more than once but under ten times. The chain recombines TRBV7-2 with TRBJ2-5, with D hard to call. V was trimmed by 1 base and J by 5 bases, leaving 11 bases between them. The CDR3 is 14 amino acids. Germline V lookup: CDR1 SGHTA, CDR2 FQGNSA. CDR3 amino acids: CASSLVKEMETQYF. CDR3 nucleotides: TGTGCCAGCAGCTTAGTCAAGGAGATGGAGACCCAGTACTTC. The whole variable domain, remainder taken from reference TRBV7-2 and TRBJ2-5, is GAGVSQSPSNKVTEKGKDVELRCDPISGHTALYWYRQSLGQGLEFLIYFQGNSAPDKSGLPSDRFSAERTGGSVSTLTIQRTQQEDSAVYLCASSLVKEMETQYFGPGTRLLVL.

This clone turned up a few times. Within the sample, other DNA sequences also encode this same CDR3. This chain connects TRBV7-2 to TRBJ2-5, with unresolved D. This CDR3 spans 11 amino acids. V gave up 6 bases and J gave up 2 bases, with 4 bases separating them. Germline V gene sequence: CDR1 SGHTA, CDR2 FQGNSA. The CDR3 region is CASSPQETQYF. CDR3 nucleotides: TGTGCCAGCAGTCCACAAGAGACCCAGTACTTC.

V is TRBV2 and J is TRBJ1-5, with D perhaps matching TRBD1 (5 bases). The length of the CDR3 is 15 residues. The V and J ends lost 3 bases and 4 bases respectively, with 13 bases between them. Germline CDR1 reads SNHLY; CDR2 reads FYNNEI. The CDR3 coding sequence is TGTGCCAGCAGTGATTCGGGGCAGGGAAATCAGCCCCAGCATTTT. Translated: CASSDSGQGNQPQHF.